This passage covers 9 T cell receptor beta chains from one sample sequenced in a study of blood T cells in healthy people across ages. Combining a sample-barcoded 5' primer with a J-beta primer mix, a second PCR ran for roughly 6 to 11 cycles. MiXCR, run by TCRdb on the 5' RACE reads, gives a single entry per CDR3 protein. The profile shows 1.2 million to 1.5 million distinct CDR3 sequences, around 39% of them singletons. Sequenced material: blood. These receptors were taken from a woman under 30 in good health.

The rearrangement joins TRBV27 to TRBJ1-5; D remains ambiguous. Trimming pared 11 bases from V and 4 bases from J, leaving 12 bases between. This CDR3 is 12 amino acids long. In germline, CDR1 is MNHEY, CDR2 SMNVEV (reference sequence). The CDR3 nucleotides read TGTGCCTGCGGGAGGACTAATCAGCCCCAGCATTTT. Protein product: CACGRTNQPQHF.

The rearrangement uses TRBV28 and TRBJ2-7, with 8 positions matching TRBD1. Germline-derived CDR1 and CDR2 are MDHEN and SYDVKM. Unmatched junction bases numbered 17, after V lost 8 bases and J lost 2 bases. The CDR3 spans 17 residues. The CDR3 sequence: CASGPGALGQVTYEQYF. The CDR3 DNA reads TGTGCCAGCGGTCCGGGGGCATTGGGACAGGTAACCTACGAGCAGTACTTC.

There are a few counts of this clonotype. The rearrangement uses TRBV9 and TRBJ2-5; 7 bases line up with TRBD1. Germline CDR1 reads SGDLS; CDR2 reads YYNGEE. V lost 0 bases and J lost 1; bases outside the gene matches: 6. This CDR3 has 16 residues. For the CDR3, the DNA is TGTGCCAGCAGCGTAGCACAAGGGACAGTCCAAGAGACCCAGTACTTC. Amino acid sequence: CASSVAQGTVQETQYF.

The genes are TRBV9 and TRBJ2-5, with 8 nucleotides matching TRBD2. The J call may be wrong; the DNA end is better matched by TRBJ2-7. The germline V gene encodes CDR1 SGDLS and CDR2 YYNGEE. The CDR3 spans 17 residues. The CDR3, as DNA: TGTGCCAGCAGCGTAGTTCCCGTGAGCGGGAGACAGAACGAGCAGTACTTC. Protein sequence: CASSVVPVSGRQNEQYF.

In nucleotides, the CDR3 is TGTGCCAGCAGCACACGAGACTGGTGCGGCTACACCTTC. This translates into CASSTRDWCGYTF. V gene TRBV7-2 combines with J gene TRBJ1-2; unclear D gene. CDR3 length: 13 residues. Germline CDR1 SGHTA, CDR2 FQGNSA. V gave up 5 bases and J gave up 8 bases, with 15 bases separating them.

This clonotype was counted only a few times. This chain joins TRBV9 and TRBJ2-7; 8 bases align to TRBD2. CDR1 is SGDLS, CDR2 YYNGEE, per germline. The V and J ends lost 4 bases and 4 bases, in that order; junction bases with no gene match: 7. The CDR3 runs 14 residues. CDR3 sequence (DNA): TGTGCCAGCAGCCCAACGACTAGCGTATACGAGCAGTACTTC. Its translation: CASSPTTSVYEQYF.

This clonotype was seen a handful of times. The chain combines TRBV6-5 with TRBJ2-1; TRBD2 aligns across 11 bases. The CDR3 covers 17 residues. Germline assignment: CDR1 MNHEY and CDR2 SVGAGI. J lost 2 bases, V lost 2 bases, and 5 bases had no gene match. CDR3 DNA sequence: TGTGCCAGCAGTTACGGGGCTAGCGGGAGGACCTACAATGAGCAGTTCTTC. Translating gives CASSYGASGRTYNEQFF.

This clonotype has a handful of counts. J is TRBJ2-7 and V is TRBV20-1; D is undetermined. Trimming shortened V by 6 bases and J by 0 bases, and 15 bases separated the two germline ends. The CDR3 is 14 amino acids. The V gene's germline CDR1 is DFQATT and CDR2 SNEGSKA (reference sequence). Written as DNA, the CDR3 is TGCAGTGCCGGTCGGGTAGGGCTCTCCTACGAGCAGTACTTC. Translation: CSAGRVGLSYEQYF.

The chain is built from TRBV29-1 and TRBJ2-2, with 10 bases matching TRBD2. The CDR3 consists of 19 residues. The J segment lost 3 bases and the V segment lost 6 bases, leaving 19 bases of the junction unmatched. Germline-derived CDR1 and CDR2 are SQVTM and ANQGSEA. The CDR3 is CSVDVGTSEYQSYTGELFF. CDR3 bases: TGCAGCGTCGACGTCGGGACTAGCGAGTACCAATCATACACCGGGGAGCTGTTTTTT.